What follows are 31 T cell receptor beta chains derived from one specimen sequenced in a study of CD8 T cells in Susac syndrome. After extraction with the RNeasy kit, roughly 0.45 to 1 ug of the RNA was reverse transcribed using random hexamers. MiXCR, applied by TCRdb to the immunoSEQ multiplex PCR reads, yields one record per CDR3 protein. The sample contains 180,000 or so distinct CDR3 sequences, around 96% of which appear only once. The sequencing sample was made of CD4+ T cells from PBMCs. The receptors come from a human donor with multiple sclerosis.

The V call is TRBV28, the J call TRBJ2-7; 8 nucleotides align to TRBD2. There are 14 residues in the CDR3. Germline CDR1 MDHEN, CDR2 SYDVKM. V was clipped by 4 bases and J by 6 bases; unmatched bases: 8. CDR3 region: CASSSGTSYAEQYF. The CDR3 DNA reads as TGTGCCAGCAGTTCCGGGACTAGTTACGCCGAGCAGTACTTC. Using reference TRBV28 and TRBJ2-7 for the parts outside the CDR3, the full variable domain is DVKVTQSSRYLVKRTGEKVFLECVQDMDHENMFWYRQDPGLGLRLIYFSYDVKMKEKGDIPEGYSVSREKKERFSLILESASTNQTSMYLCASSSGTSYAEQYFGPGTRLTVT.

This chain links TRBV7-9 with TRBJ1-5, with 7 bases matching TRBD1. Losses at the gene ends were 1 base for V and 7 bases for J; bases not matched to a gene: 4. The CDR3 is 14 amino acids. CDR1 is SEHNR, CDR2 FQNEAQ, per germline (reference sequence). In DNA, the CDR3 is TGTGCCAGCAGCTTAGGGGACAGTCGCCAGCCCCAGCATTTT. Translated, it gives CASSLGDSRQPQHF.

The chain combines TRBV3-1 with TRBJ1-2; D unclear. The CDR3 loop spans 13 amino acids. Trimming cost V 1 base and J 8 bases, with 11 bases left between them. Germline values: CDR1 LGHDT, CDR2 YNNKEL (reference sequence). The CDR3 protein is CASSQVFSDGYTF. In DNA, the CDR3 is TGTGCCAGCAGCCAAGTATTTAGTGACGGCTACACCTTC.

V gene TRBV6-5 combines with J gene TRBJ1-3; D is uncertain. In germline, CDR1 is MNHEY, CDR2 SVGAGI. The germline V and J ends were trimmed by 4 bases and 1 base, with 5 bases remaining between them. This CDR3 contains 13 residues. In nucleotides, the CDR3 is TGTGCCAGCAGTTCCCGTTCTGGAAACACCATATATTTT. Translating gives CASSSRSGNTIYF.

J is TRBJ1-1 and V is TRBV3-1; possible D gene TRBD1, 5 bases. The CDR3 length is 15 residues. Trimming left V 3 bases short and J 0 bases short, with 11 bases between. Per germline, CDR1 LGHDT and CDR2 YNNKEL (reference sequence). The CDR3 spells CASSHSDRLNTEAFF. DNA for the CDR3: TGTGCCAGCAGCCACTCAGACAGACTGAACACTGAAGCTTTCTTT.

This clonotype appeared a single time. The chain couples TRBV20-1 to TRBJ2-2; D call uncertain. Trimming stripped 1 base from V and 5 bases from J, with 5 bases between. The CDR3 length is 12 residues. The germline V gene encodes CDR1 DFQATT and CDR2 SNEGSKA (reference sequence). CDR3 loop: CSARVWTGELFF. Here the CDR3 DNA reads TGCAGTGCTAGAGTGTGGACCGGGGAGCTGTTTTTT.

CDR3 sequence: CSAILTGGHGYTF. The DNA of the CDR3 is TGCAGTGCCATATTGACAGGGGGACATGGCTACACCTTC. The chain is built from TRBV20-1 and TRBJ1-2; TRBD1 matches at 9 bases. Germline trimming cut 6 bases from V and 6 bases from J; bases unmatched to any gene: 8. The CDR3 loop spans 13 amino acids. The germline V gene has CDR1 DFQATT and CDR2 SNEGSKA (reference sequence).

This clonotype was detected only once. The rearrangement uses TRBV30 and TRBJ1-2; weak D call: TRBD1 (5 bases). V was shortened by 0 bases and J by 7 bases, with 9 bases between the two germline ends. From germline, CDR1 is GTSNPN and CDR2 SVGIG (reference sequence). The CDR3 sequence is 12 residues long. The CDR3 coding sequence is TGTGCCTGGAGTGTCCCCGGGGGTGGCTACACCTTC. Its translation is CAWSVPGGGYTF.

The CDR3 spells CAWISQGLSYEQYF. CDR3 coding DNA: TGTGCCTGGATCAGTCAGGGACTATCCTACGAGCAGTACTTC. The rearrangement links TRBV30 to TRBJ2-7; 7 bases are a match to TRBD2. CDR1 and CDR2 (germline): GTSNPN, SVGIG (reference sequence). The trim removed 4 bases at V and 1 base at J, leaving 7 bases unmatched. The CDR3 has 14 amino acids.

The chain employs TRBV20-1 and TRBJ1-1, with 8 nucleotides matching TRBD1. CDR3 length equals 12 residues. Looked up from germline, CDR1 is DFQATT and CDR2 is SNEGSKA (reference sequence). J lost 11 bases, V lost 3 bases, and 8 bases had no gene match. The CDR3 here is CSASAGQDFAFF. For the CDR3, the DNA is TGCAGTGCTAGCGCGGGACAGGATTTCGCTTTCTTT.

The CDR3 DNA sequence: TGTGCCATCAGTCGACAGGGAGGATTGAACTATGGCTACACCTTC. This translates into CAISRQGGLNYGYTF. V usage is TRBV10-3 and J usage is TRBJ1-2, with 7 positions matching TRBD1. Germline V gene sequence: CDR1 ENHRY, CDR2 SYGVKD. CDR3 length: 15 amino acids. Unmatched junction bases numbered 8, after V lost 5 bases and J lost 2 bases.

The chain links TRBV5-1 to TRBJ2-3; the D is unclear. The CDR3 spans 12 residues. CDR1 is SGHRS, CDR2 YFSETQ, per germline. The V gene lost 8 bases and the J gene lost 6 bases, with 13 bases spanning the gap. CDR3 loop: CASGQSGDTQYF. The CDR3 nucleotides read TGCGCCAGTGGGCAATCTGGGGATACGCAGTATTTT.

V usage is TRBV7-9 and J usage is TRBJ1-1; no clear D. Per the germline V gene, CDR1 is SEHNR and CDR2 is FQNEAQ (reference sequence). V lost 0 bases and J lost 2, with 10 bases in between. This CDR3 spans 15 amino acids. CDR3 residues: CASSLALGQNTEAFF. CDR3 DNA: TGTGCCAGCAGCTTAGCGCTAGGGCAAAACACTGAAGCTTTCTTT.

The rearrangement links TRBV4-2 to TRBJ2-1; 11 nucleotides agree with TRBD1. V gave up 4 bases and J gave up 5 bases; unmatched junction bases: 4. The CDR3 is 15 amino acids. CDR1 LGHNA and CDR2 YNFKEQ come from the germline V gene. CDR3 sequence: CASSPGQGVHNEQFF. The CDR3, as DNA: TGTGCCAGCAGCCCGGGACAGGGGGTCCACAATGAGCAGTTCTTC.

J is TRBJ2-1 and V is TRBV20-1; the D gene is possibly TRBD2 (5 bases). The CDR3 has 14 amino acids. The V end lost 6 bases, the J end lost 4 bases, and 16 bases lay between the germline ends. Germline CDR1 reads DFQATT; CDR2 reads SNEGSKA (reference sequence). The CDR3 loop is CSAPWVSGYNEQFF. The CDR3 nucleotides read TGCAGTGCCCCCTGGGTGAGCGGATACAATGAGCAGTTCTTC.

The V call is TRBV24-1, the J call TRBJ2-1, with TRBD2 matching over 8 bases. CDR3 size: 16 residues. J lost 3 bases, V lost 3 bases, and 6 bases had no gene match. CDR1 is KGHDR and CDR2 is SFDVKD in the germline V gene. For the CDR3, the DNA is TGTGCCACCAGTGATAATAGCGGGGCCGGCTACAATGAGCAGTTCTTC. Protein: CATSDNSGAGYNEQFF.

The chain couples TRBV15 to TRBJ1-2, with 8 positions matching TRBD1. Trimming cost V 1 base and J 5 bases; bases outside gene matches: 3. This CDR3 comprises 14 residues. CDR1 LNHNV and CDR2 YYDKDF come from the germline V gene (reference sequence). The chain's CDR3 is CATSRGQGFYGYTF. The CDR3 DNA sequence: TGTGCCACCAGCAGAGGACAGGGGTTTTATGGCTACACCTTC.

This clonotype was recorded only once. J is TRBJ1-3 and V is TRBV29-1; no firm D call. Trimming shortened V by 7 bases and J by 2 bases, and 9 bases separated the two germline ends. The CDR3 runs 12 residues. CDR1 is SQVTM, CDR2 ANQGSEA, per germline. CDR3 nucleotide sequence: TGCAGCGGGGAACTACCTGGAAACACCATATATTTT. It specifies CSGELPGNTIYF. Drawing the rest from reference TRBV29-1 and TRBJ1-3, the complete variable domain is SAVISQKPSRDICQRGTSLTIQCQVDSQVTMMFWYRQQPGQSLTLIATANQGSEATYESGFVIDKFPISRPNLTFSTLTVSNMSPEDSSIYLCSGELPGNTIYFGEGSWLTVV.

The rearrangement joins TRBV30 to TRBJ1-1; D is ambiguous. Trimming shortened V by 1 base and J by 4 bases, and 4 bases separated the two germline ends. The CDR3 extends over 11 amino acids. Germline V gene data show CDR1 as GTSNPN and CDR2 as SVGIG (reference sequence). The CDR3 DNA sequence: TGTGCCTGGAGTGCCTCCACTGAAGCTTTCTTT. This gives the protein CAWSASTEAFF.

The J gene is TRBJ2-3, the V gene TRBV5-4, with 10 positions matching TRBD2. Germline assignment: CDR1 SGHNT and CDR2 YYREEE (reference sequence). Trimming at V came to 0 bases and at J to 2 bases, leaving 3 bases not matched to a gene. The CDR3 totals 16 residues. The CDR3 nucleotides read TGTGCCAGCAGCTTGGGTCTAGCGGGGGTCACAGATACGCAGTATTTT. This translates into CASSLGLAGVTDTQYF.

The chain employs TRBV18 and TRBJ1-2; D remains ambiguous. Germline-derived CDR1 and CDR2 are KGHSH and LQKENI. There are 13 residues in the CDR3. V dropped 3 bases and J dropped 4 bases, with 9 bases sitting between them. The CDR3 nucleotides read TGTGCCAGCTCACCCGGGCAAGGCTATGGCTACACCTTC. It yields the protein CASSPGQGYGYTF. Drawing the rest from reference TRBV18 and TRBJ1-2, the complete variable domain is NAGVMQNPRHLVRRRGQEARLRCSPMKGHSHVYWYRQLPEEGLKFMVYLQKENIIDESGMPKERFSAEFPKEGPSILRIQQVVRGDSAAYFCASSPGQGYGYTFGSGTRLTVV.

The V and J genes are TRBV7-9 and TRBJ2-7; D is ambiguous. The V end was cut by 4 bases, the J end by 6 bases, with 10 bases between. The germline V gene has CDR1 SEHNR and CDR2 FQNEAQ (reference sequence). The length of the CDR3 is 12 residues. The CDR3 loop reads CASSSPWGEQYF. The CDR3 DNA sequence: TGTGCCAGCAGCTCCCCGTGGGGCGAGCAGTACTTC.

This chain joins TRBV3-1 and TRBJ2-5, with D perhaps TRBD2 (6 bases). This CDR3 comprises 14 residues. V was pared by 8 bases and J by 5 bases, with 18 bases between. CDR1 is LGHDT and CDR2 is YNNKEL in the germline V gene (reference sequence). The CDR3 sequence is CASQQFVAVETQYF. The CDR3 coding sequence is TGTGCCAGCCAGCAATTCGTAGCGGTGGAGACCCAGTACTTC.

The chain uses TRBV30 and TRBJ1-3; 9 bases are shared with TRBD1. The length of the CDR3 is 13 residues. The germline V gene encodes CDR1 GTSNPN and CDR2 SVGIG (reference sequence). The trim removed 7 bases at V and 6 bases at J, leaving 7 bases unmatched. The CDR3 DNA reads as TGTGCCTCCTACCGGGACAGGGTAAACACCATATATTTT. The encoded protein is CASYRDRVNTIYF.

The chain carries TRBV20-1 and TRBJ2-1, with 9 bases lining up with TRBD2. With V trimmed by 5 bases and J by 6 bases, 11 bases remained unmatched. CDR1 is DFQATT, CDR2 SNEGSKA, per germline (reference sequence). This CDR3 has 15 residues. CDR3 residues: CSAQLRSSGGNEQFF. Here the CDR3 DNA reads TGCAGTGCTCAACTGAGGAGTAGCGGGGGCAATGAGCAGTTCTTC.

This chain connects TRBV29-1 to TRBJ1-2, with 8 nucleotides matching TRBD1. The V segment lost 4 bases and the J segment 7 bases; nucleotides outside the gene matches: 11. Germline loops: CDR1 SQVTM, CDR2 ANQGSEA. The CDR3 covers 14 residues. The CDR3 nucleotides are TGCAGCGTTGTCGCGGCAGGGGGCTGGGTTGGCTACACCTTC. It translates to CSVVAAGGWVGYTF.

This chain connects TRBV20-1 to TRBJ1-4; 8 bases match TRBD1. V lost 3 bases and J lost 8; bases outside the gene matches: 5. The V gene's germline CDR1 is DFQATT and CDR2 SNEGSKA (reference sequence). CDR3 length: 13 amino acids. CDR3 nucleotides: TGCAGTGCTAGCCAGGGGGCGCGCGAAAAACTGTTTTTT. Its protein product is CSASQGAREKLFF.

The chain employs TRBV29-1 and TRBJ1-1, with 11 nucleotides matching TRBD1. Germline CDR1 is SQVTM and CDR2 is ANQGSEA. The V gene end was trimmed by 7 bases and the J gene end by 7 bases; junction bases not matched to a gene: 8. This CDR3 contains 13 residues. Written as DNA, the CDR3 is TGCAGCGCCAGGACAGGGGGCATCATTGAAGCTTTCTTT. Protein sequence: CSARTGGIIEAFF.

This clonotype was counted once. The chain recombines TRBV29-1 with TRBJ1-2, with D hard to call. Between the trimmed V and J ends, which lost 4 bases and 2 bases, there was a span of 8 bases. The CDR3 spans 12 residues. Germline V gene sequence: CDR1 SQVTM, CDR2 ANQGSEA. The CDR3 spells CSVGAENYGYTF. The CDR3 region has the DNA TGCAGCGTTGGTGCAGAAAACTATGGCTACACCTTC.

The chain couples TRBV12-3 or TRBV12-4 to TRBJ2-7, with D tentatively TRBD1 (6 bases). This CDR3 is 16 amino acids long. V dropped 1 base and J dropped 0 bases, with 13 bases sitting between them. Here the CDR3 reads CASSLVGQGNSYEQYF. In DNA form, the CDR3 reads TGTGCCAGCAGTTTAGTGGGTCAGGGGAACTCCTACGAGCAGTACTTC.

V and J are TRBV29-1 and TRBJ2-3; 8 positions agree with TRBD1. The length of the CDR3 is 12 residues. Germline-derived CDR1 and CDR2 are SQVTM and ANQGSEA. After removal of 7 bases from V and 7 bases from J, the junction contained 7 bases not matched to a gene. The CDR3 region is CSGRTGINTQYF. CDR3 bases: TGCAGCGGGAGGACAGGGATAAATACGCAGTATTTT.